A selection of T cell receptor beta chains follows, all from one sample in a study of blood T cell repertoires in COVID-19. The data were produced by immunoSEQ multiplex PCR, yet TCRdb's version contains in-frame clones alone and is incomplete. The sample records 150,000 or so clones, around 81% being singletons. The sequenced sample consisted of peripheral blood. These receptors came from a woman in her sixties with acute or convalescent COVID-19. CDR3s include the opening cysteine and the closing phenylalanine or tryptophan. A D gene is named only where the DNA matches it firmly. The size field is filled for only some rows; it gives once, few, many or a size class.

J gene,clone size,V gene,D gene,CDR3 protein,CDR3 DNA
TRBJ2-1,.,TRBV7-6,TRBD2,CASSQTSDPTWGEQFF,TGTGCCAGCAGCCAGACTAGCGACCCAACGTGGGGTGAGCAGTTCTTC
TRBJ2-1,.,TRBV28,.,CASSLLLASSYNEQFF,TGTGCCAGCAGCCTCCTCCTAGCTAGCTCCTACAATGAGCAGTTCTTC
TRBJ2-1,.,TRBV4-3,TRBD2,CASSQDRDSGRAKDEQFF,TGCGCCAGCAGCCAAGATAGAGATAGCGGGAGGGCGAAGGATGAGCAGTTCTTC
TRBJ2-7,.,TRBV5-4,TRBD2,CASSLGGTSGNYEQYF,TGTGCCAGCAGCTTGGGGGGGACTAGCGGGAACTACGAGCAGTACTTC
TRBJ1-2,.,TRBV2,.,CASSETRYGYTF,TGTGCCAGCAGTGAAACGCGGTATGGCTACACCTTC
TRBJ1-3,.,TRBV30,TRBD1,CAWIIPMGQIGNTIYF,TGTGCCTGGATTATCCCAATGGGACAGATTGGAAACACCATATATTTT
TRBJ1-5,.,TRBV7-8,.,CASSLLQVKQPQHF,TGTGCCAGCAGCTTACTACAGGTAAAGCAGCCCCAGCATTTT
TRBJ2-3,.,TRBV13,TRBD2,CASSRTSGGFTDTQYF,TGTGCCAGCAGCCGGACTAGCGGGGGATTCACAGATACGCAGTATTTT
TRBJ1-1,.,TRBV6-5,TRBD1,CASSFTDRGPEAFF,TGTGCCAGCAGTTTTACGGACAGGGGCCCTGAAGCTTTCTTT
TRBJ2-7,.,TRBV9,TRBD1,CASSSGQGYEQYF,TGTGCCAGCAGCAGCGGACAGGGGTACGAGCAGTACTTC
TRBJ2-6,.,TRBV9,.,CASSVEAGPSSGANVLTF,TGTGCCAGCAGCGTAGAGGCGGGACCCAGCTCTGGGGCCAACGTCCTGACTTTC
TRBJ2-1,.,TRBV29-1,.,CSVDAVPEQFF,TGCAGCGTTGATGCAGTCCCAGAGCAGTTCTTC
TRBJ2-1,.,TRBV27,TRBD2,CASRLAGMSEQFF,TGTGCCAGCCGCCTAGCGGGAATGTCTGAGCAGTTCTTC
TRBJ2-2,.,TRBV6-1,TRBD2,CASSEARTSGGELFF,TGTGCCAGCAGTGAAGCACGAACTAGCGGCGGGGAGCTGTTTTTT
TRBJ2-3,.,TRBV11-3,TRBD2,CASSSASGLTDTQYF,TGTGCCAGCAGCTCAGCTAGCGGGCTAACAGATACGCAGTATTTT
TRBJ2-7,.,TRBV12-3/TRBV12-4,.,CATSGDPAYEQYF,TGTGCCACCTCGGGTGATCCCGCCTACGAGCAGTACTTC
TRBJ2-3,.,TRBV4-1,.,CASSRSLGRNADTQYF,TGCGCCAGCAGCCGTTCCCTAGGGAGGAACGCAGATACGCAGTATTTT
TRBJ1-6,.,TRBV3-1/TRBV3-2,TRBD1,CASSQDTGDNSPLHF,TGTGCCAGCAGCCAAGATACAGGGGATAATTCACCCCTCCACTTT
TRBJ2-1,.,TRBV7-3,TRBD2,CASSLRGTTYNEQFF,TGTGCCAGCAGCTTAAGGGGGACTACCTACAATGAGCAGTTCTTC
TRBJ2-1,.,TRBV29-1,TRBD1,CSAPGQGPEQFF,TGCAGCGCCCCGGGACAGGGTCCTGAGCAGTTCTTC
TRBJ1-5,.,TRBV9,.,CASSPGQINQPQHF,TGTGCCAGCAGCCCCGGACAGATCAATCAGCCCCAGCATTTT
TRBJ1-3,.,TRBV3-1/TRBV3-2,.,CASSQVIGGNTIYF,TGTGCCAGCAGCCAAGTAATTGGCGGAAACACCATATATTTT
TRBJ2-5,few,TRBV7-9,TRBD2,CASSLVTGGLETQYF,TGTGCCTCAAGCTTAGTTACGGGAGGGCTGGAGACCCAGTACTTC
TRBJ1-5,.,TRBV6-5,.,CASSKQSGGQPQHF,TGTGCCAGCAGTAAGCAGAGCGGCGGGCAGCCCCAGCATTTT
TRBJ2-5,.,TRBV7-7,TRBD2,CASSRPGLKETQYF,TGTGCTAGCAGCCGACCGGGACTAAAAGAGACCCAGTACTTC
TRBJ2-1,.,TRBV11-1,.,CASSPKTLNNEQFF,TGTGCCAGCAGCCCAAAGACATTAAACAATGAGCAGTTCTTC
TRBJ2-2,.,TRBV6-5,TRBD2,CASSPSGRATGELFF,TGTGCCAGCAGTCCCAGCGGGAGGGCCACCGGGGAGCTGTTTTTT